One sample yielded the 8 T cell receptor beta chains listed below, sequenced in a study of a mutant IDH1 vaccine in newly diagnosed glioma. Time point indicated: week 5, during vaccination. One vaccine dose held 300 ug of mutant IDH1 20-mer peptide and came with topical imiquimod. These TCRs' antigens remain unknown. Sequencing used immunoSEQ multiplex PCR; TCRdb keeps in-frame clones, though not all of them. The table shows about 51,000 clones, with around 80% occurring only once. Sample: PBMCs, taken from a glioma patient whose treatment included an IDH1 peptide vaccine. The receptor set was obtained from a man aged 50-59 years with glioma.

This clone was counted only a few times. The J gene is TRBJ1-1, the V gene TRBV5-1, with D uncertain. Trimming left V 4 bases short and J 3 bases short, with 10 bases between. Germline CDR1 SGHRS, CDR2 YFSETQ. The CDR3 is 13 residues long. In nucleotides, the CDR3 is TGCGCCAGCAGCCCTAGATGGGACACTGAAGCTTTCTTT. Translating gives CASSPRWDTEAFF.

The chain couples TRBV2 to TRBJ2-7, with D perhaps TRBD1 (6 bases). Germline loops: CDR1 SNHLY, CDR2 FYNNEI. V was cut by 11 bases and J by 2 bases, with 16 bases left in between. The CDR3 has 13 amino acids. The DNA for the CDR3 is TGTGCCTGGAAGGCAGGGGAAACCTACGAGCAGTACTTC. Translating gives CAWKAGETYEQYF.

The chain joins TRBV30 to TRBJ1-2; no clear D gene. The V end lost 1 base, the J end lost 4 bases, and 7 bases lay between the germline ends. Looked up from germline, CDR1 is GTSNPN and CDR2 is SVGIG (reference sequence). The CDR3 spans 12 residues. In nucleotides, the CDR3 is TGTGCCTGGAGTGATAGGGTCTATGGCTACACCTTC. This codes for CAWSDRVYGYTF.

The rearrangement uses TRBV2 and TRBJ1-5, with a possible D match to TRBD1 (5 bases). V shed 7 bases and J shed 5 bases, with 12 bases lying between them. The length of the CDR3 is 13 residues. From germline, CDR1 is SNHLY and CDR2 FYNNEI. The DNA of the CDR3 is TGTGCCAGCAATCCGGGACGGGATCAGCCCCAGCATTTT. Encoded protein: CASNPGRDQPQHF.

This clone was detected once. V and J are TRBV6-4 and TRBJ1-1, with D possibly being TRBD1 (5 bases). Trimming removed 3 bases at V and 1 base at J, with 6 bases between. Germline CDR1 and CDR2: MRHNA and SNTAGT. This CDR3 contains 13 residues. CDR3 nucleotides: TGTGCCAGCAGTGAGCAGGGGAACACTGAAGCTTTCTTT. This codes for CASSEQGNTEAFF.

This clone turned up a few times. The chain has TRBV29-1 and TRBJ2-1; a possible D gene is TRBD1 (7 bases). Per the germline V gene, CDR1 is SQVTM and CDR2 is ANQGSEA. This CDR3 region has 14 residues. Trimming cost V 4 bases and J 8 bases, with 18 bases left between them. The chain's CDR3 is CSVGRQGGIDEQFF. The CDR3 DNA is TGCAGCGTTGGGCGACAGGGAGGTATCGATGAGCAGTTCTTC.

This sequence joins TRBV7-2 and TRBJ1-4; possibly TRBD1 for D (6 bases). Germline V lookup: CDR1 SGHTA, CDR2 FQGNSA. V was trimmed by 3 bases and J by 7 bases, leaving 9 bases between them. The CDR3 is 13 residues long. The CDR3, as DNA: TGTGCCAGCAGCTTGGGGGCGAGTGAAAAACTGTTTTTT. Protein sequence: CASSLGASEKLFF. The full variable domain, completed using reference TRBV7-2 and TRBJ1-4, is GAGVSQSPSNKVTEKGKDVELRCDPISGHTALYWYRQSLGQGLEFLIYFQGNSAPDKSGLPSDRFSAERTGGSVSTLTIQRTQQEDSAVYLCASSLGASEKLFFGSGTQLSVL.

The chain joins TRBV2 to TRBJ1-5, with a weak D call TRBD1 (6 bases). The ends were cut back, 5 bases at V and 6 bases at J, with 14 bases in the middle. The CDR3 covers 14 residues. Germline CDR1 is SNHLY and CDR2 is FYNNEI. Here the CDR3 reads CASSRGARGQPQHF. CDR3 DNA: TGTGCCAGCAGTCGGGGCGCCAGGGGTCAGCCCCAGCATTTT.